A single sample is the source of the 32 T cell receptor beta chains below, sequenced in a study of T cell repertoires in cytomegalovirus infection. These receptors have no identified antigens. TCRdb passed the reads through MiXCR, listing each CDR3 protein once. The table includes 200,000 to 250,000 distinct CDR3 sequences, 35% to 45% detected once. The input for sequencing was CD8+ T cells from cultured PBMCs, taken from culture after CMV antigen stimulation. These receptors originate from a human donor in good health (CMV status not recorded). Some clones in this sample may be carry-over from other donors' samples.

This clonotype was picked up many times. The chain links TRBV6-1 to TRBJ2-7, with 8 bases lining up with TRBD1. Germline V CDR1 and CDR2: MNHNS, SASEGT. Unmatched junction bases numbered 5, after V lost 10 bases and J lost 3 bases. The CDR3 is made up of 12 amino acids. CDR3 amino acids: CAILGQGYEQYF. DNA of the CDR3: TGTGCCATATTAGGACAGGGCTACGAGCAGTACTTC.

This clonotype was observed a handful of times. V is TRBV7-9 and J is TRBJ2-7, with TRBD2 matching 8 bases. CDR3 length: 14 amino acids. Trimming at V came to 5 bases and at J to 5 bases, leaving 8 bases not matched to a gene. The germline V gene has CDR1 SEHNR and CDR2 FQNEAQ (reference sequence). CDR3 sequence reads: CASSPPGGLNEQYF. CDR3 DNA: TGTGCCAGCAGCCCTCCGGGAGGGCTAAACGAGCAGTACTTC.

This chain uses TRBV4-2 with TRBJ1-4; no clear D. Trimming shortened V by 3 bases and J by 5 bases, and 10 bases separated the two germline ends. This CDR3 is built from 14 residues. Germline-derived CDR1 and CDR2 are LGHNA and YNFKEQ. For the CDR3, the DNA is TGTGCCAGCAGCCACGGCAGATTGAATGAAAAACTGTTTTTT. Its protein product is CASSHGRLNEKLFF.

V usage is TRBV7-3 and J usage is TRBJ2-2, with 10 bases aligning to TRBD1. Germline CDR1 SGHTA, CDR2 FQGTGA. The CDR3 is 16 amino acids. V was clipped by 1 base and J by 4 bases; unmatched bases: 3. Here the CDR3 reads CASSLKGQGSTGELFF. Written as DNA, the CDR3 is TGTGCCAGCAGCTTAAAGGGACAGGGGAGCACCGGGGAGCTGTTTTTT.

There are a few counts of this clonotype. This rearrangement joins TRBV4-1 to TRBJ2-7; no definite D call. Trimming removed 2 bases at V and 3 bases at J, with 8 bases between. The germline V gene encodes CDR1 MGHRA and CDR2 YSYEKL. This CDR3 contains 13 residues. CDR3 amino acids: CASSQRPYYEQYF. CDR3 DNA: TGCGCCAGCAGCCAACGTCCTTACTACGAGCAGTACTTC.

This clonotype was counted a few times. The CDR3 DNA sequence: TGTGCCAGCAGCCTACAAACCGGGACTAGAACCTACGAGCAGTACTTC. Its protein product is CASSLQTGTRTYEQYF. The chain joins TRBV11-2 to TRBJ2-7; 8 positions match TRBD2. The CDR3 totals 16 residues. After removal of 5 bases from V and 2 bases from J, the junction contained 11 bases not matched to a gene. The germline V gene has CDR1 SGHAT and CDR2 FQNNGV. The variable domain in full, completed from reference TRBV11-2 and TRBJ2-7, reads EAGVAQSPRYKIIEKRQSVAFWCNPISGHATLYWYQQILGQGPKLLIQFQNNGVVDDSQLPKDRFSAERLKGVDSTLKIQPAKLEDSAVYLCASSLQTGTRTYEQYFGPGTRLTVT.

V gene TRBV7-2 combines with J gene TRBJ2-1, with a possible D match to TRBD2 (7 bases). The CDR3 has 14 residues. Trimming cost V 7 bases and J 6 bases, with 16 bases left between them. The germline gives CDR1 SGHTA, CDR2 FQGNSA. The chain's CDR3 is CASTPGGVGNEQFF. In DNA form, the CDR3 reads TGTGCCAGCACCCCGGGGGGCGTGGGCAATGAGCAGTTCTTC.

The rearrangement joins TRBV28 to TRBJ2-1, with D possibly matching TRBD1 (6 bases). The CDR3 is 13 amino acids. Trimming removed 6 bases at V and 4 bases at J, with 10 bases between. Germline assignment: CDR1 MDHEN and CDR2 SYDVKM. CDR3 protein: CASSLQGYNEQFF. DNA for the CDR3: TGTGCCAGCAGCCTACAGGGTTACAATGAGCAGTTCTTC.

The table lists this clonotype with many counts. This chain joins TRBV4-1 and TRBJ1-5, with TRBD1 identical over 9 bases. This CDR3 has 15 amino acids. Germline-derived CDR1 and CDR2 are MGHRA and YSYEKL. With 5 bases clipped from V and 6 bases from J, the junction kept 8 bases outside the gene matches. The CDR3 is CASSSSGTGSQPQHF. The CDR3 DNA reads as TGCGCCAGCAGCTCCTCAGGGACAGGGAGTCAGCCCCAGCATTTT.

This clonotype has at least ten counts. The chain couples TRBV6-6 to TRBJ1-6; tentative D call: TRBD1 (5 bases). The CDR3 consists of 14 residues. In germline, CDR1 is MNHNY, CDR2 SVGAGI (reference sequence). With 6 bases removed from V and 11 bases from J, the gap between germline ends came to 17 bases. DNA of the CDR3: TGTGCCAGCAGCAGGCGAGGAGGGGTCGCACCCCTCCACTTT. Protein sequence: CASSRRGGVAPLHF.

The gene calls are TRBV6-5 and TRBJ2-1; TRBD2 matches 7 bases. This CDR3 is 14 amino acids long. CDR1 and CDR2 from the germline V gene are MNHEY and SVGAGI. J was trimmed by 2 bases and V by 9 bases; bases with no gene match: 7. CDR3 DNA sequence: TGTGCCAGTTATGGGGCGGGGGCCTACAATGAGCAGTTCTTC. Translation: CASYGAGAYNEQFF.

This clonotype has more than one count but fewer than ten. This chain uses TRBV20-1 with TRBJ2-7, with D possibly being TRBD2 (5 bases). This CDR3 has 12 amino acids. Germline CDR1 DFQATT, CDR2 SNEGSKA (reference sequence). V dropped 3 bases and J dropped 5 bases, with 11 bases sitting between them. The DNA of the CDR3 is TGCAGTGCTAGTGAGGGTGGAGACGAGCAGTACTTC. It encodes CSASEGGDEQYF.

A few counts support this clonotype. The chain carries TRBV7-8 and TRBJ1-3, with 7 positions matching TRBD1. The CDR3 loop spans 15 amino acids. V lost 5 bases, J lost 3 bases, and 7 bases stayed unmatched. CDR1 SGHVS and CDR2 FQNEAQ come from the germline V gene. CDR3 coding DNA: TGTGCCAGCAGCCCTTACAGGGGCAGTGGAAACACCATATATTTT. It is translated as CASSPYRGSGNTIYF.

This clonotype was seen a handful of times. The J gene is TRBJ2-7, the V gene TRBV19; 7 bases align to TRBD1. J lost 0 bases, V lost 3 bases, and 2 bases had no gene match. The germline V gene has CDR1 LNHDA and CDR2 SQIVND (reference sequence). The CDR3 length is 14 residues. The CDR3 DNA sequence: TGTGCCAGTAGTATGGGGGACAGCTCCTACGAGCAGTACTTC. Translated: CASSMGDSSYEQYF.

This chain joins TRBV28 and TRBJ2-3, with a possible D match to TRBD1 (6 bases). The CDR3 is made up of 17 amino acids. Trimming pared 2 bases from V and 2 bases from J, leaving 17 bases between. Germline V gives CDR1 MDHEN, CDR2 SYDVKM. The CDR3: CASSLGGHRKLTDTQYF. The CDR3 bases are TGTGCCAGCAGTTTAGGGGGACACAGAAAACTCACAGATACGCAGTATTTT.

A few counts support this clonotype. The chain is built from TRBV12-3 or TRBV12-4 and TRBJ2-5; D gene ambiguous. Between the trimmed V and J ends, which lost 6 bases and 1 base, there was a span of 9 bases. The CDR3 contains 13 residues. The CDR3 loop reads CASSVPGQETQYF. In DNA, the CDR3 is TGTGCCAGCAGCGTTCCTGGCCAAGAGACCCAGTACTTC.

This clonotype was seen only a few times. This chain joins TRBV20-1 and TRBJ1-6; D uncertain. The CDR3 consists of 14 residues. Germline loops: CDR1 DFQATT, CDR2 SNEGSKA (reference sequence). The ends were cut back, 0 bases at V and 8 bases at J, with 11 bases in the middle. CDR3 in amino acids: CSARDSQEYSPLHF. The CDR3 DNA is TGCAGTGCTAGAGATAGTCAGGAATATTCACCCCTCCACTTT.

The chain combines TRBV7-4 with TRBJ1-2; TRBD1 matches at 9 bases. Losses at the gene ends were 6 bases for V and 3 bases for J; bases not matched to a gene: 2. In germline, CDR1 is SGHVT, CDR2 SQSDAQ. CDR3 length equals 13 residues. CDR3 loop: CASRQGADYGYTF. The CDR3 coding sequence is TGTGCCAGCAGACAGGGGGCGGACTATGGCTACACCTTC.

This clonotype was seen more than once but under ten times. The CDR3 sequence: CASSASPSGQGPYEQYF. CDR3 nucleotides: TGTGCCAGCAGCGCTAGTCCTTCGGGACAGGGCCCCTACGAGCAGTACTTC. This chain connects TRBV11-3 to TRBJ2-7; 9 nucleotides agree with TRBD1. The CDR3 has 17 residues. Per the germline V gene, CDR1 is SGHNT and CDR2 is YENEEA. V shed 5 bases, J shed 2 bases, and the junction held 13 bases outside the gene matches.

This chain uses TRBV11-1 with TRBJ2-1, with 9 bases identical to TRBD2. The trim removed 2 bases at V and 1 base at J, leaving 12 bases unmatched. The CDR3 has 19 amino acids. CDR1 and CDR2 from the germline V gene are SGHAT and FQDESV (reference sequence). The CDR3 protein is CASSLIGPRGGRSYNEQFF. In nucleotides, the CDR3 is TGTGCCAGCAGCTTAATCGGGCCGCGGGGGGGCCGGTCCTACAATGAGCAGTTCTTC.

This clonotype was observed a few times. This sequence joins TRBV6-6 and TRBJ2-7, with TRBD1 identical over 8 bases. Germline CDR1 reads MNHNY; CDR2 reads SVGAGI (reference sequence). The V and J ends lost 8 bases and 5 bases, in that order; junction bases with no gene match: 8. This CDR3 comprises 13 residues. The CDR3 loop is CASAQDRVDEQYF. CDR3 nucleotide sequence: TGTGCCAGCGCCCAGGACAGGGTCGACGAGCAGTACTTC.

The rearrangement links TRBV2 to TRBJ2-7; 8 bases are shared with TRBD1. Per germline, CDR1 SNHLY and CDR2 FYNNEI. The CDR3 has 17 amino acids. With 5 bases clipped from V and 0 bases from J, the junction kept 12 bases outside the gene matches. DNA of the CDR3: TGTGCCAGCAGTTTTGGACAGGGCACAATCTCCTCCTACGAGCAGTACTTC. Translated: CASSFGQGTISSYEQYF.

This clonotype was detected a few times. The rearrangement joins TRBV6-6 to TRBJ1-2, with D perhaps matching TRBD1 (5 bases). The V gene lost 2 bases and the J gene lost 0 bases, with 25 bases spanning the gap. The CDR3 runs to 20 residues. Looked up from germline, CDR1 is MNHNY and CDR2 is SVGAGI (reference sequence). CDR3 loop: CASSYGYTATLGAPNYGYTF. The DNA of the CDR3 is TGTGCCAGCAGTTACGGTTACACGGCCACCCTAGGGGCACCTAACTATGGCTACACCTTC.

The chain combines TRBV12-3 or TRBV12-4 with TRBJ2-1; possibly TRBD1 or TRBD2 for D (5 bases each). V lost 5 bases and J lost 6, with 14 bases in between. The CDR3 length is 14 residues. This CDR3 is CASSTEGIGNEQFF. The CDR3 DNA sequence: TGTGCCAGCAGTACTGAGGGGATTGGCAATGAGCAGTTCTTC.

The chain recombines TRBV28 with TRBJ1-2, with TRBD1 matching 7 bases. This CDR3 comprises 15 residues. Per germline, CDR1 MDHEN and CDR2 SYDVKM. Trimming took 8 bases from V and 8 from J; bases not matched to a gene: 17. The CDR3 DNA follows: TGTGCCAGCGGCCCTCCCGGACAGGTCGCTATAGGCTACACCTTC. Translation: CASGPPGQVAIGYTF.

This clonotype was detected a few times. The chain links TRBV7-2 to TRBJ2-3; D ambiguous. V shed 0 bases and J shed 4 bases, with 5 bases lying between them. CDR1 is SGHTA, CDR2 FQGNSA, per germline. There are 13 residues in the CDR3. CDR3 sequence reads: CASSLAAPDTQYF. The CDR3 DNA reads TGTGCCAGCAGCTTAGCCGCCCCAGATACGCAGTATTTT.

This clonotype was counted only a few times. This chain links TRBV7-6 with TRBJ1-2; D is ambiguous. In germline, CDR1 is SGHVS, CDR2 FNYEAQ. The CDR3 runs to 12 residues. V was trimmed by 4 bases and J by 4 bases, leaving 7 bases between them. CDR3 DNA sequence: TGTGCCAGCAGCTCCGGAGGCTATGGCTACACCTTC. Translation: CASSSGGYGYTF.

This clonotype was found many times. The J gene is TRBJ2-7, the V gene TRBV9; perhaps TRBD1 as D (6 bases). The V and J ends lost 3 bases and 5 bases respectively, with 15 bases between them. Germline lookup yields CDR1 SGDLS and CDR2 YYNGEE. The CDR3 contains 14 residues. The CDR3, as DNA: TGTGCCAGCAGCGACCCCCACAGGGACCACGAGCAGTACTTC. Translated, it gives CASSDPHRDHEQYF. Full variable domain (outside the CDR3, taken from reference TRBV9 and TRBJ2-7): DSGVTQTPKHLITATGQRVTLRCSPRSGDLSVYWYQQSLDQGLQFLIQYYNGEERAKGNILERFSAQQFPDLHSELNLSSLELGDSALYFCASSDPHRDHEQYFGPGTRLTVT.

DNA of the CDR3: TGTGCCCTATTTCCGGGGACTAGCGACTACGAGCAGTACTTC. Protein sequence: CALFPGTSDYEQYF. This chain connects TRBV2 to TRBJ2-7; 10 bases agree with TRBD2. V shed 11 bases, J shed 3 bases, and the junction held 10 bases outside the gene matches. There are 14 residues in the CDR3. The germline gives CDR1 SNHLY, CDR2 FYNNEI. The entire variable domain, with the rest obtained from reference TRBV2 and TRBJ2-7, is as follows: EPEVTQTPSHQVTQMGQEVILRCVPISNHLYFYWYRQILGQKVEFLVSFYNNEISEKSEIFDDQFSVERPDGSNFTLKIRSTKLEDSAMYFCALFPGTSDYEQYFGPGTRLTVT.

As concerns this clonotype: A much larger clone lies one base from this, so it may be a read error. The CDR3 DNA follows: TGTGCCAGCAGTGAAAGCACAGATACGCAGTATTTT. Its translation: CASSESTDTQYF. The chain carries TRBV2 and TRBJ2-3; D not certain. Germline lookup yields CDR1 SNHLY and CDR2 FYNNEI. Deletions cut 2 bases from V and 0 bases from J, with 0 bases between. This CDR3 is 12 amino acids long.

This chain joins TRBV20-1 and TRBJ1-1; TRBD1 matches 8 bases. Trimming at V came to 0 bases and at J to 8 bases, leaving 11 bases not matched to a gene. The CDR3 is 15 residues long. CDR1 DFQATT and CDR2 SNEGSKA come from the germline V gene (reference sequence). The CDR3 region has the DNA TGCAGTGCTAGAGATAGATCAGGGGGCTTAGACGAAGCTTTCTTT. Translating it yields CSARDRSGGLDEAFF.

This chain joins TRBV28 and TRBJ1-1; possible D gene TRBD1, 6 bases. The germline CDR1 and CDR2 sequences are MDHEN and SYDVKM. The V end lost 6 bases, the J end lost 5 bases, and 16 bases lay between the germline ends. The CDR3 totals 14 residues. CDR3 in DNA: TGTGCCAGCAGCGCACAGGGAGTGGGGACTGAAGCTTTCTTT. Translating gives CASSAQGVGTEAFF.